This is a list of T cell receptor beta chains from one sample in a study of technical replicates of blood from a handful of donors. Produced via immunoSEQ multiplex PCR; TCRdb's table is partial and in-frame only. The table has about 75,000 clones, about 97% seen once. Input material: T cells isolated from PBMCs. These receptors all come from a human donor in good health. CDR3s include the opening cysteine and the closing phenylalanine or tryptophan. The order of the fields is clone size, V gene, J gene, D gene, CDR3 protein, CDR3 DNA. The D gene is left open where the match is weak. Where a row states a size, it is once, few, many or the class of an expanded clone; other rows omit it.

>-|TRBV19|TRBJ2-7|-
CASRKTRSSYEQYF
TGTGCCAGTAGAAAAACGAGAAGCTCCTACGAGCAGTACTTC
>-|TRBV12-2|TRBJ1-5|-
CASRLEGGQPQHF
TGTGCAAGTCGCTTAGAAGGGGGTCAGCCCCAGCATTTT
>-|TRBV29-1|TRBJ1-3|-
CSVLPGDRSGNTIYF
TGCAGCGTCTTGCCCGGCGACAGGTCTGGAAACACCATATATTTT
>-|TRBV19|TRBJ2-7|-
CASSISGNTYEQYF
TGTGCCAGTAGTATTTCAGGTAACACCTACGAGCAGTACTTC
>-|TRBV18|TRBJ1-2|TRBD1
CASFSTGGYGYTF
TGTGCCAGCTTCTCGACAGGGGGATATGGCTACACCTTC
>-|TRBV7-9|TRBJ1-4|-
CASSFPPTSTNEKLFF
TGTGCCAGCAGCTTTCCCCCCACATCAACTAATGAAAAACTGTTTTTT
>-|TRBV20-1|TRBJ1-2|-
CSAKQAYGYTF
TGCAGTGCTAAGCAAGCCTATGGCTACACCTTC
>-|TRBV4-3|TRBJ2-2|-
CASSQDLVGGTGELFF
TGCGCCAGCAGCCAAGATTTAGTCGGGGGCACCGGGGAGCTGTTTTTT
>-|TRBV19|TRBJ1-3|TRBD1
CASRDRAAGNTIYF
TGTGCCAGTAGAGACAGGGCGGCAGGAAACACCATATATTTT
>once|TRBV28|TRBJ2-7|TRBD2
CASSLSWPSTSGIFSYEQYF
TGTGCCAGCAGTTTAAGTTGGCCCTCGACTAGCGGGATATTCTCCTACGAGCAGTACTTC
>-|TRBV30|TRBJ1-3|-
CAWNPGAGNTIYF
TGTGCCTGGAATCCGGGGGCTGGAAACACCATATATTTT
>-|TRBV10-3|TRBJ2-3|TRBD2
CAISGFQAGGPDTQYF
TGTGCCATCAGTGGATTCCAAGCGGGAGGACCAGATACGCAGTATTTT
>once|TRBV7-6|TRBJ2-1|TRBD2
CASSFWTSGINEQFF
TGTGCCAGCAGCTTCTGGACTAGCGGGATCAATGAGCAGTTCTTC
>-|TRBV4-1|TRBJ2-5|TRBD1
CASSPNDREETQYF
TGCGCCAGCAGCCCCAACGACAGGGAAGAGACCCAGTACTTC
>-|TRBV7-3|TRBJ2-7|TRBD2
CASSSLAGHEQYF
TGTGCCAGCAGCTCCCTAGCGGGACACGAGCAGTACTTC
>few|TRBV29-1|TRBJ1-4|-
CSVSEGANEKLFF
TGCAGCGTTAGTGAAGGGGCTAATGAAAAACTGTTTTTT
>-|TRBV28|TRBJ2-3|TRBD2
CASADGTSARGAQYF
TGTGCCAGCGCCGACGGGACTTCAGCACGGGGGGCGCAGTATTTT
>-|TRBV6-5|TRBJ2-7|-
CASSYGLLDYEQYF
TGTGCCAGCAGTTACGGACTGCTGGACTACGAGCAGTACTTC
>-|TRBV6-5|TRBJ2-5|TRBD2
CASSYLTSGQETQYF
TGTGCCAGCAGTTACCTTACTAGCGGTCAAGAGACCCAGTACTTC
>-|TRBV7-9|TRBJ1-2|-
CASSQQMEPFYGYTF
TGTGCCAGCAGCCAACAAATGGAGCCTTTCTATGGCTACACCTTC
>-|TRBV6-5|TRBJ2-2|TRBD1
CASSYGQVGELFF
TGTGCCAGCAGTTATGGACAGGTCGGGGAGCTGTTTTTT
>-|TRBV5-4|TRBJ2-2|-
CASSLGQEVNTGELFF
TGTGCCAGCAGCTTGGGACAGGAAGTTAACACCGGGGAGCTGTTTTTT
>-|TRBV9|TRBJ2-2|-
CASSVLSGNTGELFF
TGTGCCAGCAGCGTATTATCAGGGAACACCGGGGAGCTGTTTTTT
>-|TRBV11-2|TRBJ2-1|TRBD2
CASSLVSSGRWGEQFF
TGTGCCAGCAGCTTAGTTTCTAGCGGGAGGTGGGGTGAGCAGTTCTTC
>-|TRBV11-3|TRBJ1-5|-
CASSSNNQPQHF
TGTGCCAGCAGTTCAAACAATCAGCCCCAGCATTTT
>once|TRBV11-3|TRBJ1-1|-
CASGLTGNTEAFF
TGTGCCAGCGGACTAACAGGGAACACTGAAGCTTTCTTT
>-|TRBV6-6|TRBJ1-5|TRBD1
CASSSTSAGGRQPQHF
TGTGCCAGCAGCTCGACCAGTGCAGGGGGCCGTCAGCCCCAGCATTTT
>-|TRBV2|TRBJ2-4|TRBD2
CASSDLWLAENIQYF
TGTGCCAGCAGTGATTTGTGGCTAGCGGAAAACATTCAGTACTTC
>-|TRBV4-2|TRBJ1-2|TRBD1
CASSQVGQGYGYTF
TGTGCCAGCAGCCAAGTCGGACAGGGCTATGGCTACACCTTC
>-|TRBV6-1|TRBJ2-5|-
CASLRGYQTQYF
TGTGCCAGCCTTCGGGGGTATCAGACCCAGTACTTC
>-|TRBV15|TRBJ2-1|-
CATSRDLATYNEQFF
TGTGCCACCAGCAGAGATCTAGCGACCTACAATGAGCAGTTCTTC
>-|TRBV4-2|TRBJ2-3|TRBD2
CASSQRGLAGGTQYF
TGTGCCAGCAGCCAGCGGGGACTAGCGGGAGGTACGCAGTATTTT
>-|TRBV10-3|TRBJ1-5|-
CAISESTGSNQPQHF
TGTGCCATCAGTGAGTCGACTGGGAGCAATCAGCCCCAGCATTTT
>-|TRBV19|TRBJ2-1|TRBD2
CASSPWGGTSGLNEQFF
TGTGCCAGTAGTCCCTGGGGGGGGACTAGCGGCCTCAATGAGCAGTTCTTC
>-|TRBV29-1|TRBJ2-7|-
CSVGPGGVEQYF
TGCAGCGTTGGGCCAGGAGGGGTCGAGCAGTACTTC
>-|TRBV30|TRBJ1-5|TRBD1
CAWCDRENQPQHF
TGTGCCTGGTGTGACAGGGAGAATCAGCCCCAGCATTTT
>-|TRBV2|TRBJ1-1|-
CASSVNRNTEAFF
TGTGCCAGCAGTGTCAACAGGAACACTGAAGCTTTCTTT
>-|TRBV4-3|TRBJ2-1|-
CASSQEHGNEQFF
TGCGCCAGCAGCCAAGAACACGGGAATGAGCAGTTCTTC
>-|TRBV9|TRBJ2-7|TRBD2
CASSAGTSGYEQYF
TGTGCCAGCAGCGCCGGGACTAGCGGATACGAGCAGTACTTC
>-|TRBV19|TRBJ1-2|-
CASSTGPTTAGYTF
TGTGCCAGTAGTACCGGACCGACGACAGCTGGCTACACCTTC
>-|TRBV7-8|TRBJ2-3|TRBD2
CASSSLVVAGGPIYTDTQYF
TGTGCCAGCAGCTCTCTTGTGGTAGCGGGAGGGCCCATCTACACAGATACGCAGTATTTT
>-|TRBV5-1|TRBJ1-2|-
CASSLAGTDTLRYTF
TGCGCCAGCAGCTTAGCCGGGACTGATACATTGCGCTACACCTTC
>-|TRBV19|TRBJ2-4|-
CASSIGSGGGRVQYF
TGTGCCAGTAGTATAGGATCGGGAGGGGGCCGGGTTCAGTACTTC
>-|TRBV27|TRBJ1-2|TRBD1
CASSPSSGQAFYGYTF
TGTGCCAGCAGTCCATCTTCAGGACAGGCGTTTTATGGCTACACCTTC
>-|TRBV11-2|TRBJ1-4|-
CASSLVRSNEKLFF
TGTGCCAGCAGCTTAGTTCGGTCTAATGAAAAACTGTTTTTT
>-|TRBV11-3|TRBJ2-1|TRBD2
CASSLDPKTSFRDEQFF
TGTGCCAGCAGCTTAGACCCAAAGACTAGCTTTAGGGATGAGCAGTTCTTC
>-|TRBV7-2|TRBJ2-5|TRBD2
CASSLSSGSTETQYF
TGTGCCAGCAGCTTATCTAGCGGGAGTACTGAGACCCAGTACTTC
>-|TRBV27|TRBJ1-2|-
CASAYAGPEDGYTF
TGTGCCAGCGCCTATGCGGGGCCAGAGGATGGCTACACCTTC
>-|TRBV6-5|TRBJ2-7|TRBD2
CASSYSGEGTYEQYF
TGTGCCAGCAGTTACTCGGGGGAGGGGACTTACGAGCAGTACTTC
>-|TRBV28|TRBJ1-5|-
CASRPDTLGSSNQPQHF
TGTGCCAGCAGGCCAGACACCTTAGGATCGAGCAATCAGCCCCAGCATTTT
>-|TRBV7-9|TRBJ2-7|-
CASSLDLSLLSYEQYF
TGTGCCAGCAGCTTAGATCTTTCACTTCTTTCCTACGAGCAGTACTTC
>-|TRBV7-3|TRBJ1-3|-
CASSLYGLSGNTIYF
TGTGCCAGCAGCTTATATGGGCTCTCTGGAAACACCATATATTTT
>-|TRBV7-3|TRBJ2-1|-
CASSLDSYNEQFF
TGTGCCAGCAGCCTAGACTCCTACAATGAGCAGTTCTTC
>-|TRBV4-3|TRBJ2-4|-
CASSQDYLTGAKNIQYF
TGCGCCAGCAGCCAAGATTATCTGACTGGGGCCAAAAACATTCAGTACTTC